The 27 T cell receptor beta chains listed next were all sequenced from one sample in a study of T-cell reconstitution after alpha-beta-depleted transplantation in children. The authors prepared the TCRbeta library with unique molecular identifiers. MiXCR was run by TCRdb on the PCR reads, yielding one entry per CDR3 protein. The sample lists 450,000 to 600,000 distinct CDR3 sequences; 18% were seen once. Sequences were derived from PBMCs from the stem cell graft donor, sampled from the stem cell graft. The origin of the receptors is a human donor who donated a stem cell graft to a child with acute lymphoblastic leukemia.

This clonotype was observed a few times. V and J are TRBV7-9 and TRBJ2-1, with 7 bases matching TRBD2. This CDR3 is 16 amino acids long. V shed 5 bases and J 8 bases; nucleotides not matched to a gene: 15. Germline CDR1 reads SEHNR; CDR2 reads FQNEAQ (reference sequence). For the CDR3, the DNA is TGTGCCAGCAGCCCGCGAGAGACTAGCCTTATCGATGAGCAGTTCTTC. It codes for CASSPRETSLIDEQFF.

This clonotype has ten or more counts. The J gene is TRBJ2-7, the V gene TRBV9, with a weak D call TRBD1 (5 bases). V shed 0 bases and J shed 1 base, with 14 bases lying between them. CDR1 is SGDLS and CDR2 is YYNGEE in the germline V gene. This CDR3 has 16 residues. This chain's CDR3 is CASSVDGAATSYEQYF. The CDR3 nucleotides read TGTGCCAGCAGCGTAGATGGGGCAGCTACATCCTACGAGCAGTACTTC. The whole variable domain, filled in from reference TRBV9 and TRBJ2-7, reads DSGVTQTPKHLITATGQRVTLRCSPRSGDLSVYWYQQSLDQGLQFLIQYYNGEERAKGNILERFSAQQFPDLHSELNLSSLELGDSALYFCASSVDGAATSYEQYFGPGTRLTVT.

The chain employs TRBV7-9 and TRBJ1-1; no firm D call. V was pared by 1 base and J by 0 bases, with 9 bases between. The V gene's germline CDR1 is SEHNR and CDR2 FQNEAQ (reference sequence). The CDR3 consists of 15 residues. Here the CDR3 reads CASSLDPTVNTEAFF. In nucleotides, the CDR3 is TGTGCCAGCAGCTTAGATCCGACCGTGAACACTGAAGCTTTCTTT.

The CDR3 coding sequence is TGCGCCAGCAGCTTGGACCTAGCGGGGCCCCAGAATGAGCAGTTCTTC. It is translated as CASSLDLAGPQNEQFF. The rearrangement uses TRBV5-1 and TRBJ2-1; TRBD2 matches 9 bases. The junction had 8 bases not matched to a gene; V was cut back by 0 bases and J by 7 bases. Germline V gene lookup returns CDR1 SGHRS and CDR2 YFSETQ. The CDR3 runs to 16 residues.

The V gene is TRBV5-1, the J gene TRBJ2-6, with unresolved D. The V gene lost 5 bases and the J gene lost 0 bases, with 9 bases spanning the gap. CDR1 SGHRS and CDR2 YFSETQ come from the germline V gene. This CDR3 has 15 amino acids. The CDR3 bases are TGCGCCAGCAGGTCCCTAAACTCTGGGGCCAACGTCCTGACTTTC. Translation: CASRSLNSGANVLTF.

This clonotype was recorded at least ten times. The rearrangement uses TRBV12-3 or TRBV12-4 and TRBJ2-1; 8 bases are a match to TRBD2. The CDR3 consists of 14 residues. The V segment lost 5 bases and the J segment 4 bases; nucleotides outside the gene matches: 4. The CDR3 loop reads CASSLGLAYNEQFF. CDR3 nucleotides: TGTGCCAGCAGTCTCGGACTAGCTTACAATGAGCAGTTCTTC.

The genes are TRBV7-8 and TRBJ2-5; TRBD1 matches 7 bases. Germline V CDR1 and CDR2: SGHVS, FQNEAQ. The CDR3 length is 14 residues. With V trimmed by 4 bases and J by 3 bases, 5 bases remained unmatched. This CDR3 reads CASSYTTGKETQYF. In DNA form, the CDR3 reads TGTGCCAGCAGCTATACGACAGGGAAAGAGACCCAGTACTTC.

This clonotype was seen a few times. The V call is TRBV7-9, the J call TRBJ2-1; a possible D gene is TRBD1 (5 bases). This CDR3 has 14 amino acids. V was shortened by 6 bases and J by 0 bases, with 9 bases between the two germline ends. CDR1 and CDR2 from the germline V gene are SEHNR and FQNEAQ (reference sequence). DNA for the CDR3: TGTGCCAGCAGTCCCAGGGTCTCCTACAATGAGCAGTTCTTC. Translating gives CASSPRVSYNEQFF.

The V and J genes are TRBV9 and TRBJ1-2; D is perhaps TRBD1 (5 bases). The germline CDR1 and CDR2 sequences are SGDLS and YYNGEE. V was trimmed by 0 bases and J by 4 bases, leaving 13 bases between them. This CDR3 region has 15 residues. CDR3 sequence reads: CASSVDVGDGYGYTF. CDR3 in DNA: TGTGCCAGCAGCGTAGATGTAGGGGACGGCTATGGCTACACCTTC.

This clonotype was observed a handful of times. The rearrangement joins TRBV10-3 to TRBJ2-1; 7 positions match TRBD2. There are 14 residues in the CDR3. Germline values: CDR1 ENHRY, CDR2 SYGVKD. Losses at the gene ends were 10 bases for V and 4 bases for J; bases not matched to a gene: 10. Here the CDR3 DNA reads TGTGCCACCGGGGAGGGCCCTCCATACAATGAGCAGTTCTTC. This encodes CATGEGPPYNEQFF.

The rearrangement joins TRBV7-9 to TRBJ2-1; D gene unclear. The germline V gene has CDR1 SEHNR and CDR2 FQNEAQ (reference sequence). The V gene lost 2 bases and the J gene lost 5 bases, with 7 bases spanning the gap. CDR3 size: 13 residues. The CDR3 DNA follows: TGTGCCAGCAGCTTAATCACAGACAATGAGCAGTTCTTC. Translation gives CASSLITDNEQFF. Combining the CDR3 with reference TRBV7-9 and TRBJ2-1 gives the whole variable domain DTGVSQNPRHKITKRGQNVTFRCDPISEHNRLYWYRQTLGQGPEFLTYFQNEAQLEKSRLLSDRFSAERPKGSFSTLEIQRTEQGDSAMYLCASSLITDNEQFFGPGTRLTVL.

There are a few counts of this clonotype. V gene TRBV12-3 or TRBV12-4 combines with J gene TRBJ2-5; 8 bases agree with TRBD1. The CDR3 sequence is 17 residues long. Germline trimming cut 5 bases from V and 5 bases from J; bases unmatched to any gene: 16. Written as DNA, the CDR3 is TGTGCCAGCAGTCAAAATTCCGGCGGGACAGGCCGGGAGACCCAGTACTTC. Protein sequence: CASSQNSGGTGRETQYF.

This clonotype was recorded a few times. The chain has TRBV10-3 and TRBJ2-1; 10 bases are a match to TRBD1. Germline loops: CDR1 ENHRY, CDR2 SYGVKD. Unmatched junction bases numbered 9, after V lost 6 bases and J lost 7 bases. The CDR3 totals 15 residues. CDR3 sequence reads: CAISKPGQGTNEQFF. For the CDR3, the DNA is TGTGCCATCAGCAAACCGGGACAGGGGACGAATGAGCAGTTCTTC.

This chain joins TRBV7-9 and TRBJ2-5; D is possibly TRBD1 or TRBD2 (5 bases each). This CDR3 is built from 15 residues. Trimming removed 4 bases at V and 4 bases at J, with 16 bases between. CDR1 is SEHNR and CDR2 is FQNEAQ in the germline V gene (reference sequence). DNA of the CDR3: TGTGCCAGCAGCTCAGGGACGGCCAGGAGAGAGACCCAGTACTTC. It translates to CASSSGTARRETQYF.

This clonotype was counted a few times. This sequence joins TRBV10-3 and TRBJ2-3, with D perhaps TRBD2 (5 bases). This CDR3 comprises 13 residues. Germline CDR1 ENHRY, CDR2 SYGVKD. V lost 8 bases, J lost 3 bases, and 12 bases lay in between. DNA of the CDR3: TGTGCCATCGGGCCGGGGAAGACAGATACGCAGTATTTT. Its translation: CAIGPGKTDTQYF.

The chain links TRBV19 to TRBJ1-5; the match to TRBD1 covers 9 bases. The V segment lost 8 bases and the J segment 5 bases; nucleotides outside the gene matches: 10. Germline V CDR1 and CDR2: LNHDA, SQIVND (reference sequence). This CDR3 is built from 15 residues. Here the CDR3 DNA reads TGTGCCAGTTTCCCGGGACAGGGAAGACATCAGCCCCAGCATTTT. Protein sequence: CASFPGQGRHQPQHF.

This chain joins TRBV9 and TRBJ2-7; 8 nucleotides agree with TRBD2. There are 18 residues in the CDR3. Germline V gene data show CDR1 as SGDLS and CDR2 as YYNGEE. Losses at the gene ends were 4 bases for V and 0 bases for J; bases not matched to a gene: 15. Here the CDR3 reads CASSLRSSGFLSSYEQYF. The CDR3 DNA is TGTGCCAGCAGCCTCCGGTCTAGCGGGTTCCTCAGCTCCTACGAGCAGTACTTC. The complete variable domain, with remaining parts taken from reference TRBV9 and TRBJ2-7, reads DSGVTQTPKHLITATGQRVTLRCSPRSGDLSVYWYQQSLDQGLQFLIQYYNGEERAKGNILERFSAQQFPDLHSELNLSSLELGDSALYFCASSLRSSGFLSSYEQYFGPGTRLTVT.

Written as DNA, the CDR3 is TGTGCCAGCAGTTTCTTTGGAGCCAAAAACATTCAGTACTTC. This gives the protein CASSFFGAKNIQYF. This rearrangement joins TRBV12-3 or TRBV12-4 to TRBJ2-4; unclear D gene. The CDR3 runs 14 residues. Trimming took off 3 bases at V and 0 bases at J, with 6 bases between the two ends.

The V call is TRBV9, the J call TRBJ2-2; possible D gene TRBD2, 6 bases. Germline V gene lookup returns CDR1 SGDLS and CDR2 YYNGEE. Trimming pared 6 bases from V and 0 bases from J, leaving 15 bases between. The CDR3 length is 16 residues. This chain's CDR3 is CASTHPRGANTGELFF. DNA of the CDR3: TGTGCCAGCACCCACCCGCGGGGCGCGAACACCGGGGAGCTGTTTTTT.

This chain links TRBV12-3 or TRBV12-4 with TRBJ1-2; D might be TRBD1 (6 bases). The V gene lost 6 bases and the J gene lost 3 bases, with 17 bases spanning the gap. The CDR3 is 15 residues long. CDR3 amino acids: CASSPLTGFYYGYTF. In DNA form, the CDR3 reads TGTGCCAGCAGCCCGCTGACAGGATTCTACTATGGCTACACCTTC.

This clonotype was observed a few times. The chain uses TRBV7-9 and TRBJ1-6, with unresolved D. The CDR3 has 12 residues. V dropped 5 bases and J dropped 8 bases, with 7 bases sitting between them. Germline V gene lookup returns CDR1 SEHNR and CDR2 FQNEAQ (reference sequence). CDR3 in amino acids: CASSPEYSPLHF. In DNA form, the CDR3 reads TGTGCCAGCAGCCCGGAATATTCACCCCTCCACTTT. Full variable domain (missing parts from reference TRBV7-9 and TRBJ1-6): DTGVSQNPRHKITKRGQNVTFRCDPISEHNRLYWYRQTLGQGPEFLTYFQNEAQLEKSRLLSDRFSAERPKGSFSTLEIQRTEQGDSAMYLCASSPEYSPLHFGNGTRLTVT.

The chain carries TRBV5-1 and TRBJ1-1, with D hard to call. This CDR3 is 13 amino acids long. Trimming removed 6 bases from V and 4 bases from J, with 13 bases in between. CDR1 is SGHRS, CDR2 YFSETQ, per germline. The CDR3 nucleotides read TGCGCCAGCAACTTTGGGGAAGGCACTGAAGCTTTCTTT. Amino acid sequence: CASNFGEGTEAFF.

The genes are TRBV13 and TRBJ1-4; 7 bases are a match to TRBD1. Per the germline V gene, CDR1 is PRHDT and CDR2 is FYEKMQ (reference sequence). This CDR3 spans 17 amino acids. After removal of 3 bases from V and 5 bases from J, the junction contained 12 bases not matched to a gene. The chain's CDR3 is CASSFELRGTENEKLFF. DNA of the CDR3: TGTGCCAGCAGCTTCGAGTTAAGAGGGACAGAAAATGAAAAACTGTTTTTT.

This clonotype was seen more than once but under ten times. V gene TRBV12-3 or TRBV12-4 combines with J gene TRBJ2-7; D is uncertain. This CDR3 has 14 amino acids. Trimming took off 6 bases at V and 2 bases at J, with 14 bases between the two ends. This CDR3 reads CASRITTETYEQYF. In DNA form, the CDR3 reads TGTGCCAGCAGAATAACAACAGAAACCTACGAGCAGTACTTC.

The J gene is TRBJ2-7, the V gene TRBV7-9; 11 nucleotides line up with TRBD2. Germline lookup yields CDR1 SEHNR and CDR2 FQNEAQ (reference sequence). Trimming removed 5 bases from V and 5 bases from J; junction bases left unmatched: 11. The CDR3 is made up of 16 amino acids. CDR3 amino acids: CASSPLRTSGYHEQYF. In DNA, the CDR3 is TGTGCCAGCAGCCCACTGAGGACTAGCGGGTACCACGAGCAGTACTTC.

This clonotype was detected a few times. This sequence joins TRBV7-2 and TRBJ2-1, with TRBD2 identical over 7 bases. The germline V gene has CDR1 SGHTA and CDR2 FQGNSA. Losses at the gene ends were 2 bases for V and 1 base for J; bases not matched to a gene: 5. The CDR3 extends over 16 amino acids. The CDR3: CASSLLRGRSYNEQFF. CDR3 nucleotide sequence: TGTGCCAGCAGCTTACTCCGCGGGAGATCCTACAATGAGCAGTTCTTC. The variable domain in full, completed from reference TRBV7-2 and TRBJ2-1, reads GAGVSQSPSNKVTEKGKDVELRCDPISGHTALYWYRQSLGQGLEFLIYFQGNSAPDKSGLPSDRFSAERTGGSVSTLTIQRTQQEDSAVYLCASSLLRGRSYNEQFFGPGTRLTVL.

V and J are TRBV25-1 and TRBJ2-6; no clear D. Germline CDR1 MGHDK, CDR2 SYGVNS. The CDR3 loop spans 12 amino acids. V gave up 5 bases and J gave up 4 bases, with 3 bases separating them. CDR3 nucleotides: TGTGCCAGCAGTCACGGGGCCAACGTCCTGACTTTC. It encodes CASSHGANVLTF.